The rows below give T cell receptor beta chains drawn from one sample of a study of molecular identifiers for immune sequencing clone quantification. TCRdb analysed the PCR reads with MiXCR anew, one entry per CDR3 protein. The repertoire holds about 510,000 distinct CDR3 sequences, with 20% to 25% as singletons. Sequencing was done on a sample of naive CD8+ T cells from blood, with Jurkat cell RNA spiked in. The receptors here all came from a human donor in good health. Some libraries in this study had Jurkat cell RNA spiked in. Both conserved end residues are part of each CDR3. The D gene is left open where the match is weak. Part of the rows lack a size; the others show once, few, many or a class for expanded clones.

.,TRBJ2-7,.,TRBV29-1,TGCAGCGTACCGGTCGGCCCGGACGAGCAGTACTTC,CSVPVGPDEQYF
TRBD2,TRBJ2-1,.,TRBV7-3,TGTGCCAGCAGCTTGGACGGGGGGGAGCGCAATGAGCAGTTCTTC,CASSLDGGERNEQFF
TRBD2,TRBJ2-6,.,TRBV11-2,TGTGCCAGCAGCTTAACAGCGGGAGGCTTTGGGGCCAACGTCCTGACTTTC,CASSLTAGGFGANVLTF
.,TRBJ2-7,many,TRBV4-3,TGCGCCAGCAGCCTTGGTATCAAGGGGTCCTACGAGCAGTACTTC,CASSLGIKGSYEQYF
TRBD1,TRBJ1-4,many,TRBV27,TGTGCCAGCAGTTTGAAGGGGGCTGATGAAAAACTGTTTTTT,CASSLKGADEKLFF
.,TRBJ1-1,many,TRBV5-1,TGCGCCAGCAGCTTGGGGGAATCGCACACTGAAGCTTTCTTT,CASSLGESHTEAFF
TRBD2,TRBJ2-7,many,TRBV28,TGTGCCAGCAGTTACGGACTAGCGGGGGGCTCCTACGAGCAGTACTTC,CASSYGLAGGSYEQYF
.,TRBJ2-2,.,TRBV6-6,TGTGCCAGCAGTTACGCTTTTGGACCAGACCTCACCGGGGAGCTGTTTTTT,CASSYAFGPDLTGELFF
.,TRBJ2-2,.,TRBV7-9,TGTGCCAGCAGCACATTACGGGGCGGCACCGGGGAGCTGTTTTTT,CASSTLRGGTGELFF
TRBD2,TRBJ2-5,.,TRBV4-3,TGCACCAGCAGCCATCGACTAGCCCAAGAGACCCAGTACTTC,CTSSHRLAQETQYF
.,TRBJ2-2,few,TRBV12-3/TRBV12-4,TGTGCCAGCAGTTTATATGGCCAGGGAAACACCGGGGAGCTGTTTTTT,CASSLYGQGNTGELFF
.,TRBJ2-6,.,TRBV7-9,TGTGCCAGCAGCTTAGCTGGTCTGGGGGAAGGGGCCAACGTCCTGACTTTC,CASSLAGLGEGANVLTF
.,TRBJ1-1,.,TRBV7-3,TGTGCCAGCAGCGACAGCGGAAACACTGAAGCTTTCTTT,CASSDSGNTEAFF
.,TRBJ2-7,many,TRBV20-1,TGCAGTGCTAGAGATTATGCGGGGCCCTACGAGCAGTACTTC,CSARDYAGPYEQYF
TRBD1,TRBJ2-1,few,TRBV14,TGTGCCAGCAGCGCAGGGGGTAATGAGCAGTTCTTC,CASSAGGNEQFF
.,TRBJ2-7,many,TRBV27,TGTGCCAGCAGTTTCACAGCGGCCTCCTACGAGCAGTACTTC,CASSFTAASYEQYF
.,TRBJ2-5,many,TRBV5-1,TGCGCCACCAGTGATGGATTGCAAGAGACCCAGTACTTC,CATSDGLQETQYF
TRBD1,TRBJ2-7,.,TRBV5-6,TGTGCCAGCAGCCGGACAGGGGGCATATACGAGCAGTACTTC,CASSRTGGIYEQYF
.,TRBJ2-3,.,TRBV18,TGTGCCAGCTCACCCGGACAGTATCGCACAGATACGCAGTATTTT,CASSPGQYRTDTQYF
.,TRBJ1-6,.,TRBV6-2/TRBV6-3,TGTGCCAGCAGAACAGGGCTTTCACCCCTCCACTTT,CASRTGLSPLHF
.,TRBJ2-5,many,TRBV7-2,TGTGCCAGCAGCTTATGGGAACAAGAGACCCAGTACTTC,CASSLWEQETQYF
TRBD2,TRBJ2-3,.,TRBV4-3,TGCGCCAGCAGCCAAGAGTCGCGGGGGGGTTGGCGGGATACGCAGTATTTT,CASSQESRGGWRDTQYF
.,TRBJ2-7,.,TRBV30,TGTGCCTGGAGCGTGGATAGTGCCTACGAGCAGTACTTC,CAWSVDSAYEQYF
TRBD1,TRBJ2-3,once,TRBV12-3/TRBV12-4,TGTGCCAGCAGTTTCATCCCTCCTGGGACAGAACGCACAGATACGCAGTATTTT,CASSFIPPGTERTDTQYF
.,TRBJ2-7,.,TRBV3-1,TGTGCCGGCAGCGATTTAGGGACTTATTCGTACGAGCAGTACTTC,CAGSDLGTYSYEQYF
.,TRBJ1-3,many,TRBV4-3,TGCGCCAGCAGCCAAGATAGGTGGATCTCTGGAAACACCATATATTTT,CASSQDRWISGNTIYF
TRBD1,TRBJ1-1,few,TRBV19,TGTGCCAGTACCCCTGGGACAGAGAACACTGAAGCTTTCTTT,CASTPGTENTEAFF
.,TRBJ2-7,few,TRBV19,TGTGCCAGTAGTTCCCTCCCGGATACTTCCTACGAGCAGTACTTC,CASSSLPDTSYEQYF
.,TRBJ2-7,many,TRBV20-1,TGCAGTGCTAGAAAGTCGTCCCGGCCGGACTACGAGCAGTACTTC,CSARKSSRPDYEQYF
TRBD1,TRBJ1-2,.,TRBV27,TGTGCCAGCAGTCCAGGGACAGGGAACTATGGCTACACCTTC,CASSPGTGNYGYTF
.,TRBJ1-2,.,TRBV12-3/TRBV12-4,TGTGCCAGCCAAGGGCCCTATGGCTACACCTTC,CASQGPYGYTF
.,TRBJ2-7,many,TRBV6-5,TGTGCCAGCAGTTACTCCGGGAGTGACTACGAGCAGTACTTC,CASSYSGSDYEQYF
.,TRBJ1-5,many,TRBV7-8,TGTGCCAGCAGCTTAGTTAGCGGAGGAGTTAGCAATCAGCCCCAGCATTTT,CASSLVSGGVSNQPQHF
.,TRBJ2-7,.,TRBV6-2/TRBV6-3,TGTGCCAGCAGTTACCGGGACGTAACCTACGAGCAGTACTTC,CASSYRDVTYEQYF
TRBD2,TRBJ2-2,.,TRBV6-2/TRBV6-3,TGTGCCAGCAGTTTGCCGGGACTAGCGAAATGGGCGAACACCGGGGAGCTGTTTTTT,CASSLPGLAKWANTGELFF
.,TRBJ2-7,many,TRBV28,TGTGCCAGCAGTTTCGGCAGGGTCCTCTACGAGCAGTACTTC,CASSFGRVLYEQYF
.,TRBJ2-2,.,TRBV12-5,TGTGCTAGTGGTCCGGACTCGAACGCCGGGGAGCTGTTTTTT,CASGPDSNAGELFF
.,TRBJ2-3,many,TRBV12-5,TGTGCTACTCCCGGGGAAAGCACAGATACGCAGTATTTT,CATPGESTDTQYF
.,TRBJ2-4,many,TRBV28,TGTGCCAGCAGTACTCGACATTTAGCCAAAAACATTCAGTACTTC,CASSTRHLAKNIQYF
TRBD1,TRBJ1-5,few,TRBV7-6,TGTGCCAGCAGCCAACAGGGGGGGGGCAATCAGCCCCAGCATTTT,CASSQQGGGNQPQHF
.,TRBJ1-2,.,TRBV4-1,TGCGCCAGCAGCCAAGATATTTTAAAAACCCCCGGCTACACCTTC,CASSQDILKTPGYTF
TRBD1,TRBJ2-7,many,TRBV6-5,TGTGCCAGCAGGGATAACAGGGGACCGACCTACGAGCAGTACTTC,CASRDNRGPTYEQYF
TRBD1,TRBJ1-1,.,TRBV12-3/TRBV12-4,TGTGCCAGCAGTTTGACAGGGAAGGACACTGAAGCTTTCTTT,CASSLTGKDTEAFF
.,TRBJ2-5,few,TRBV14,TGTGCCAGCAGCCAAGATCATTTAGGGTCCTTAGGGGATCCCGATAGGACCCAGTACTTC,CASSQDHLGSLGDPDRTQYF
TRBD1,TRBJ2-1,.,TRBV29-1,TGCAGCGTTGACACGGGACAGGGGTACAATGAGCAGTTCTTC,CSVDTGQGYNEQFF
TRBD1,TRBJ2-7,.,TRBV4-1,TGCGCCAGCAGCCAATCCCCGGGACAGGGGTACGAGCAGTACTTC,CASSQSPGQGYEQYF
.,TRBJ2-7,.,TRBV5-4,TGTGCCAGCAGCTCTGACGAGGGGGGATCCTACGAGCAGTACTTC,CASSSDEGGSYEQYF
.,TRBJ1-1,many,TRBV6-5,TGTGCCAGCAGTCCATGGGGGAGCACTGAAGCTTTCTTT,CASSPWGSTEAFF
.,TRBJ2-7,many,TRBV6-5,TGTGCCAGCAGTTACGTCGTGGGCTACGAGCAGTACTTC,CASSYVVGYEQYF
.,TRBJ1-6,many,TRBV6-1,TGTGCCAGCAGCCCACTGGTTCCCGATTCACCCCTCCACTTT,CASSPLVPDSPLHF
.,TRBJ2-7,.,TRBV12-3/TRBV12-4,TGTGCCAGCAGTTTTAGCCCTGTAGGCGAGCAGTACTTC,CASSFSPVGEQYF
.,TRBJ1-2,.,TRBV29-1,TGCAGCGTTGTCGGGGGACATGAGAACTATGGCTACACCTTC,CSVVGGHENYGYTF
.,TRBJ2-1,.,TRBV6-2/TRBV6-3,TGTGCCAGCAGCCTGTCCGTCCTTCCCGTCGGTGAGCAGTTCTTC,CASSLSVLPVGEQFF
.,TRBJ2-3,many,TRBV4-3,TGCGCCAGCAGCCAAGGGCAGATTAGCACAGATACGCAGTATTTT,CASSQGQISTDTQYF
.,TRBJ1-1,many,TRBV7-9,TGTGCCAGCAGCTCAGAGGAAACTGAAGCTTTCTTT,CASSSEETEAFF
TRBD2,TRBJ2-3,few,TRBV6-2/TRBV6-3,TGTGCCAGCAGTTACTCCCCGGGACAGACCCTAGCGGGAGGTCTGAGCACGGATACGCAGTATTTT,CASSYSPGQTLAGGLSTDTQYF
TRBD2,TRBJ2-7,many,TRBV10-3,TGTGCCATCAGTTATAGCGGGGCACGCTCCTACGAGCAGTACTTC,CAISYSGARSYEQYF
TRBD2,TRBJ2-3,many,TRBV29-1,TGCAGCGTTGTTGCGTGGCTGATAACTAGCGGGTTGCCAGATACGCAGTATTTT,CSVVAWLITSGLPDTQYF
.,TRBJ1-1,.,TRBV6-6,TGTGCCAGCAGTTTTCTTCCAATAGGTACAGAAGGATTAATGAACACTGAAGCTTTCTTT,CASSFLPIGTEGLMNTEAFF